The 23 T cell receptor beta chains below come from one sample, sequenced in a study of shared clonotypes between healthy human individuals. The repertoire was sequenced with immunoSEQ multiplex PCR; TCRdb's copy has only in-frame clones and lacks some. The sample lists around 500,000 clones; 65% to 80% were seen once. The material sequenced was PBMCs. The receptor source for this set is a woman aged 40 to 50 in good health. Some clones in this sample may be carry-over from other donors' samples.

This chain links TRBV5-4 with TRBJ2-4; D remains unclear. CDR1 is SGHNT and CDR2 is YYREEE in the germline V gene (reference sequence). The ends were cut back, 2 bases at V and 3 bases at J, with 9 bases in the middle. This CDR3 comprises 14 residues. The CDR3 nucleotides read TGTGCCAGCAGCTTAATGGGAAACAAAAACATTCAGTACTTC. Its protein product is CASSLMGNKNIQYF.

This clone was recorded a few times. The chain recombines TRBV2 with TRBJ1-3; 7 bases map to TRBD1. J was trimmed by 0 bases and V by 3 bases; bases with no gene match: 5. The CDR3 consists of 16 residues. The germline CDR1 and CDR2 sequences are SNHLY and FYNNEI. The CDR3 nucleotides are TGTGCCAGCAGTGATGAAGGGGGCCGCTCTGGAAACACCATATATTTT. This sequence encodes CASSDEGGRSGNTIYF.

The chain joins TRBV9 to TRBJ2-2, with D hard to call. V was clipped by 3 bases and J by 5 bases, with 8 bases between them. Germline V lookup: CDR1 SGDLS, CDR2 YYNGEE. The CDR3 has 13 amino acids. CDR3 sequence (DNA): TGTGCCAGCAGCGCCCCCTTTACCGGGGAGCTGTTTTTT. Translating it yields CASSAPFTGELFF.

This clone was detected only a few times. This chain links TRBV19 with TRBJ2-7; 8 bases map to TRBD1. V was clipped by 5 bases and J by 6 bases; unmatched bases: 6. Germline CDR1 and CDR2: LNHDA and SQIVND (reference sequence). This CDR3 spans 13 amino acids. The CDR3 sequence is CASSPTGEGEQYF. The CDR3 DNA is TGTGCCAGTAGTCCGACAGGGGAAGGCGAGCAGTACTTC. Looking up the rest from reference TRBV19 and TRBJ2-7 gives the full variable domain: DGGITQSPKYLFRKEGQNVTLSCEQNLNHDAMYWYRQDPGQGLRLIYYSQIVNDFQKGDIAEGYSVSREKKESFPLTVTSAQKNPTAFYLCASSPTGEGEQYFGPGTRLTVT.

This chain uses TRBV5-1 with TRBJ2-1; the match to TRBD2 covers 13 bases. The CDR3 has 14 residues. Germline V CDR1 and CDR2: SGHRS, YFSETQ. The trim removed 3 bases at V and 8 bases at J, leaving 2 bases unmatched. In DNA form, the CDR3 reads TGCGCCAGCAGCTGGACTAGCGGGAGTGATGAGCAGTTCTTC. Translation gives CASSWTSGSDEQFF. Based on the CDR3 plus reference TRBV5-1 and TRBJ2-1, the full variable domain is KAGVTQTPRYLIKTRGQQVTLSCSPISGHRSVSWYQQTPGQGLQFLFEYFSETQRNKGNFPGRFSGRQFSNSRSEMNVSTLELGDSALYLCASSWTSGSDEQFFGPGTRLTVL.

The chain's CDR3 is CASSLVYSYEQYF. In DNA, the CDR3 is TGTGCCAGCAGCTTAGTCTACTCCTACGAGCAGTACTTC. The chain carries TRBV7-8 and TRBJ2-7; D not resolved. Trimming left V 1 base short and J 0 bases short, with 4 bases between. The CDR3 contains 13 residues. Germline V gene sequence: CDR1 SGHVS, CDR2 FQNEAQ.

The rearrangement uses TRBV9 and TRBJ2-2; D not resolved. The V and J ends lost 3 bases and 8 bases respectively, with 8 bases between them. This CDR3 region has 12 residues. Germline V gives CDR1 SGDLS, CDR2 YYNGEE. This chain's CDR3 is CASSANLGELFF. In DNA form, the CDR3 reads TGTGCCAGCAGCGCCAACCTGGGGGAGCTGTTTTTT.

About this clone: Given a much more abundant clone one base away, this may be a read error. This same CDR3 is encoded by further DNA sequences in the sample. The chain carries TRBV4-2 and TRBJ2-6; D is unresolved. From germline, CDR1 is LGHNA and CDR2 YNFKEQ. The CDR3 loop spans 15 amino acids. The CDR3 reads CASSQDRLQSNVLTF. The DNA of the CDR3 is TGTGCCAGCAGCCAAGACCGACTCCAATCCAACGTCCTAACTTTC.

This clone showed up many times. This chain connects TRBV5-4 to TRBJ2-7; D not certain. The CDR3 runs 13 residues. CDR1 is SGHNT and CDR2 is YYREEE in the germline V gene (reference sequence). V lost 0 bases to trimming and J lost 4 bases, with 8 bases between them. CDR3 nucleotide sequence: TGTGCCAGCAGCTTGGACAAGGGTTACGAGCAGTACTTC. Translated, it gives CASSLDKGYEQYF.

V usage is TRBV7-9 and J usage is TRBJ2-7; TRBD2 matches 9 bases. The V and J ends lost 1 base and 5 bases, in that order; junction bases with no gene match: 3. The CDR3 consists of 14 residues. Germline values: CDR1 SEHNR, CDR2 FQNEAQ (reference sequence). CDR3 loop: CASSLGGLAHEQYF. The CDR3 DNA reads as TGTGCCAGCAGCTTAGGGGGACTAGCCCACGAGCAGTACTTC.

The rearrangement uses TRBV5-4 and TRBJ2-6, with 7 bases aligning to TRBD2. This CDR3 is 17 amino acids long. With V trimmed by 6 bases and J by 3 bases, 12 bases remained unmatched. Per the germline V gene, CDR1 is SGHNT and CDR2 is YYREEE (reference sequence). CDR3 sequence (DNA): TGTGCCAGCATCCGGGACTTCCCGGGAGGTGGGGCCAACGTCCTGACTTTC. Amino acid sequence: CASIRDFPGGGANVLTF.

There are a few counts of this clone. This rearrangement joins TRBV6-1 to TRBJ1-6, with 7 bases aligning to TRBD1. Germline loops: CDR1 MNHNS, CDR2 SASEGT. This CDR3 has 14 amino acids. V shed 7 bases and J 6 bases; nucleotides not matched to a gene: 6. CDR3 nucleotides: TGTGCCAGCAAGGCCGGGACAGCTAATTCACCCCTCCACTTT. Its translation: CASKAGTANSPLHF.

Written as DNA, the CDR3 is TGTGCCAGCAGTTGGGACAGGGGGTACGAGCAGTTCTTC. Translating gives CASSWDRGYEQFF. The chain has TRBV2 and TRBJ2-1; 11 positions match TRBD1. From germline, CDR1 is SNHLY and CDR2 FYNNEI. Trimming at V came to 5 bases and at J to 10 bases, leaving 4 bases not matched to a gene. The CDR3 spans 13 residues.

The V call is TRBV6-1, the J call TRBJ2-1, with 7 bases matching TRBD2. The germline V gene has CDR1 MNHNS and CDR2 SASEGT. The V segment lost 0 bases and the J segment 5 bases; nucleotides outside the gene matches: 4. This CDR3 region has 15 residues. The DNA of the CDR3 is TGTGCCAGCAGTGAAGCGAGCGGGGTCCACAATGAGCAGTTCTTC. Translation: CASSEASGVHNEQFF.

This clone has at least ten counts. This chain connects TRBV6-6 to TRBJ1-1; D might be TRBD1 (6 bases). The V and J ends lost 6 bases and 3 bases respectively, with 14 bases between them. The CDR3 length is 14 residues. Germline CDR1 reads MNHNY; CDR2 reads SVGAGI (reference sequence). The chain's CDR3 is CASRGTDSYTEAFF. The CDR3 DNA follows: TGTGCCAGCAGGGGAACGGACAGCTACACTGAAGCTTTCTTT.

The V and J genes are TRBV19 and TRBJ1-1; D is possibly TRBD1 (5 bases). The CDR3 sequence is 13 residues long. Per germline, CDR1 LNHDA and CDR2 SQIVND (reference sequence). V lost 3 bases, J lost 4 bases, and 9 bases lay in between. This CDR3 reads CASSIGGITEAFF. DNA for the CDR3: TGTGCCAGTAGTATTGGGGGGATCACTGAAGCTTTCTTT.

This clone was detected once. The gene calls are TRBV7-3 and TRBJ2-1, with 7 nucleotides matching TRBD2. Trimming removed 3 bases from V and 0 bases from J; junction bases left unmatched: 8. The CDR3 runs to 17 residues. Germline CDR1 reads SGHTA; CDR2 reads FQGTGA. CDR3 sequence: CASSFPGGISSYNEQFF. CDR3 DNA: TGTGCCAGCAGCTTCCCCGGGGGGATAAGCTCCTACAATGAGCAGTTCTTC.

This chain connects TRBV5-1 to TRBJ1-4, with D tentatively TRBD1 (6 bases). From germline, CDR1 is SGHRS and CDR2 YFSETQ. The CDR3 consists of 16 residues. Deletions cut 3 bases from V and 5 bases from J, with 17 bases between. The CDR3 reads CASSSRGGRGNEKLFF. CDR3 nucleotides: TGCGCCAGCAGCTCGCGGGGGGGCCGCGGGAATGAAAAACTGTTTTTT.

This clone has just one count. The CDR3 sequence is CASAGRDVPQETQYF. CDR3 nucleotide sequence: TGTGCCAGCGCCGGCCGGGACGTTCCCCAAGAGACCCAGTACTTC. V and J are TRBV7-9 and TRBJ2-5; TRBD1 or TRBD2 may be the D gene (5 bases each). The germline V gene has CDR1 SEHNR and CDR2 FQNEAQ (reference sequence). The CDR3 spans 15 residues. V was pared by 8 bases and J by 1 base, with 17 bases between.

This clone was found a few times. V usage is TRBV2 and J usage is TRBJ1-5, with D perhaps matching TRBD1 (6 bases). The CDR3 loop spans 15 amino acids. Germline-derived CDR1 and CDR2 are SNHLY and FYNNEI. Trimming stripped 3 bases from V and 4 bases from J, with 13 bases between. CDR3 in DNA: TGTGCCAGCAGTGAGCTTCAGGGGAGAAATCAGCCCCAGCATTTT. The encoded protein is CASSELQGRNQPQHF.

The chain recombines TRBV18 with TRBJ1-4; D is unresolved. This CDR3 has 16 residues. V was clipped by 1 base and J by 0 bases, with 9 bases between them. Germline V gives CDR1 KGHSH, CDR2 LQKENI. Here the CDR3 reads CASSPLGAATNEKLFF. CDR3 bases: TGTGCCAGCTCACCACTCGGAGCTGCAACTAATGAAAAACTGTTTTTT.

CDR3 sequence reads: CAWGGDGEQFF. The CDR3 DNA reads as TGTGCCTGGGGGGGGGACGGTGAGCAGTTCTTC. The rearrangement uses TRBV30 and TRBJ2-1; 7 positions agree with TRBD2. CDR3 length: 11 amino acids. CDR1 is GTSNPN, CDR2 SVGIG, per germline (reference sequence). After removal of 5 bases from V and 9 bases from J, the junction contained 4 bases not matched to a gene.

A single count supports this clone. In nucleotides, the CDR3 is TGTGCCAGCAGGCCCCGCGGGACACACTACGAGCAGTACTTC. Amino acid sequence: CASRPRGTHYEQYF. This chain uses TRBV2 with TRBJ2-7; perhaps D is TRBD1 or TRBD2 (6 bases each). The CDR3 totals 14 residues. Germline-derived CDR1 and CDR2 are SNHLY and FYNNEI. With 6 bases removed from V and 3 bases from J, the gap between germline ends came to 15 bases. The full variable domain, rest sourced from reference TRBV2 and TRBJ2-7, is EPEVTQTPSHQVTQMGQEVILRCVPISNHLYFYWYRQILGQKVEFLVSFYNNEISEKSEIFDDQFSVERPDGSNFTLKIRSTKLEDSAMYFCASRPRGTHYEQYFGPGTRLTVT.